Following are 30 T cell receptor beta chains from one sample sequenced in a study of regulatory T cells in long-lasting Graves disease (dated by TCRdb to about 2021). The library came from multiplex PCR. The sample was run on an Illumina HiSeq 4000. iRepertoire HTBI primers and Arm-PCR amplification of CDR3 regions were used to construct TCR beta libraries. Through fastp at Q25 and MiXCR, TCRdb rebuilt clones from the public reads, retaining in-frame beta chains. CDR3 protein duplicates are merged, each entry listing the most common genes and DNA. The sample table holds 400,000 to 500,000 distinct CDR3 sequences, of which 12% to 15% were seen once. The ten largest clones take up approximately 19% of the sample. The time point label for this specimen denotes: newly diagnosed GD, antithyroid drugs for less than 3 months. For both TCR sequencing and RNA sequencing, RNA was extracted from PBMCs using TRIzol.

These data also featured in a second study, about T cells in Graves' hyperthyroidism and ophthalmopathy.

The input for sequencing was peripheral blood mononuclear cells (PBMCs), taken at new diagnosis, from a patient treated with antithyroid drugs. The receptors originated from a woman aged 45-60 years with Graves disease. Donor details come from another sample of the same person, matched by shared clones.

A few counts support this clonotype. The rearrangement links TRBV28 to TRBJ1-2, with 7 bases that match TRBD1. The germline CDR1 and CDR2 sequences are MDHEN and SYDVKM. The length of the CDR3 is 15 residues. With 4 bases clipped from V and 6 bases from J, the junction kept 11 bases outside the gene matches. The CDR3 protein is CASSSGRGGFDGYTF. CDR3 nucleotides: TGTGCCAGCAGTTCCGGCAGGGGGGGCTTCGATGGCTACACCTTC.

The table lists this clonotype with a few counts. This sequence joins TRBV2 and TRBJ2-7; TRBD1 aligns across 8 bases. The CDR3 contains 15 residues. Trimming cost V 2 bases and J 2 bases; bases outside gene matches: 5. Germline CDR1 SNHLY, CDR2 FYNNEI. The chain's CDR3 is CASSENPDRAYEQYF. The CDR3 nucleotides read TGTGCCAGCAGTGAAAATCCGGACAGGGCCTACGAGCAGTACTTC. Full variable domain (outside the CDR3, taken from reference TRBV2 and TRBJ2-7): EPEVTQTPSHQVTQMGQEVILRCVPISNHLYFYWYRQILGQKVEFLVSFYNNEISEKSEIFDDQFSVERPDGSNFTLKIRSTKLEDSAMYFCASSENPDRAYEQYFGPGTRLTVT.

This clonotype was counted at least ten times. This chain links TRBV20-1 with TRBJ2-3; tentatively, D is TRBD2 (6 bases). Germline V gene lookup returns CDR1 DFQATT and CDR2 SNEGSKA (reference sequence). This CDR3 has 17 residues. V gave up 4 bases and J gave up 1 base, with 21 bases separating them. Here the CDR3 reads CSAIKEWGERGTDTQYF. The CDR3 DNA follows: TGCAGTGCTATTAAAGAATGGGGGGAGAGGGGCACAGATACGCAGTATTTT.

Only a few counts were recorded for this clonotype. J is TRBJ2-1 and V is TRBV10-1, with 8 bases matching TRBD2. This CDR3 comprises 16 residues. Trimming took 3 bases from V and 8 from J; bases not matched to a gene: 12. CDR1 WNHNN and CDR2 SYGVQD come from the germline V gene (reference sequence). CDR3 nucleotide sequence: TGCGCCAGCAGTGATTTCGGGAGGGCCGGTGTGGATGAGCAGTTCTTC. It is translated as CASSDFGRAGVDEQFF.

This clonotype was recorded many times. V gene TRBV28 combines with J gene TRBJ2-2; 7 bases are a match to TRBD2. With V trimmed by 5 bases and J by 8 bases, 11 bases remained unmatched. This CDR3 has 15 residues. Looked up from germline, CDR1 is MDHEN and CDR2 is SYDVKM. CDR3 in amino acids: CASSIGDYPGGELFF. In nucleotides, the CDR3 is TGTGCCAGCAGTATAGGGGACTACCCTGGGGGGGAGCTGTTTTTT.

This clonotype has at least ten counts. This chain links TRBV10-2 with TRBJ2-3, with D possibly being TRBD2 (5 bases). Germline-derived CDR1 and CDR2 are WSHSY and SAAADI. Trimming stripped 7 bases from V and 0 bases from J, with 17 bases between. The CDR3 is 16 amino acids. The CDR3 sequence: CASKTGSGSSTDTQYF. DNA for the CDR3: TGCGCCAGCAAAACCGGAAGCGGATCTAGCACAGATACGCAGTATTTT.

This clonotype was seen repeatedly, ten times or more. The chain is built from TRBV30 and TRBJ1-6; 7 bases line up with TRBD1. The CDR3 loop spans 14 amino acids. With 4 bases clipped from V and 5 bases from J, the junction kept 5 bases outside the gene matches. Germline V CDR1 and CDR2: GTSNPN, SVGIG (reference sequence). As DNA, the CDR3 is TGTGCCTGGACCAAGGACAGGAATAATTCACCCCTCCACTTT. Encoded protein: CAWTKDRNNSPLHF.

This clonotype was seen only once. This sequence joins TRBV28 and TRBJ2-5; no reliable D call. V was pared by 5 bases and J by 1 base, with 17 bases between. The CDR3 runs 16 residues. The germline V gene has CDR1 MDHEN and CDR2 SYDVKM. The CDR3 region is CASSTVPNPSQETQYF. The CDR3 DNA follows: TGTGCCAGCAGTACAGTCCCCAATCCTAGCCAAGAGACCCAGTACTTC. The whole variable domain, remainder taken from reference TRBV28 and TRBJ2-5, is DVKVTQSSRYLVKRTGEKVFLECVQDMDHENMFWYRQDPGLGLRLIYFSYDVKMKEKGDIPEGYSVSREKKERFSLILESASTNQTSMYLCASSTVPNPSQETQYFGPGTRLLVL.

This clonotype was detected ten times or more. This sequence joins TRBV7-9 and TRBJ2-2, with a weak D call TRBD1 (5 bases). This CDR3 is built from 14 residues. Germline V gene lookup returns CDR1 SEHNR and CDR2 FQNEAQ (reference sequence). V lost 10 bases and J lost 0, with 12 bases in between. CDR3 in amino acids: CAIGQAANTGELFF. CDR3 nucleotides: TGTGCCATAGGACAAGCTGCGAACACCGGGGAGCTGTTTTTT.

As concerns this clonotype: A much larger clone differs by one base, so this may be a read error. The CDR3 sequence is CASADRVRLTQYF. The DNA for the CDR3 is TGCGCCAGCGCGGACAGGGTGCGCCTTACGCAGTATTTT. The V and J genes are TRBV5-1 and TRBJ2-3, with 8 bases matching TRBD1. Germline V gene data show CDR1 as SGHRS and CDR2 as YFSETQ. V gave up 7 bases and J gave up 8 bases; unmatched junction bases: 9. This CDR3 has 13 amino acids.

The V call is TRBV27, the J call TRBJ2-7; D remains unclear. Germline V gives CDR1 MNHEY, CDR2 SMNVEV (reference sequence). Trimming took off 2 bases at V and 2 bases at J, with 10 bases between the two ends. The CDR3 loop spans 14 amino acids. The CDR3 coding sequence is TGTGCCAGCAGTTTAGGCCAGGATACCTACGAGCAGTACTTC. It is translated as CASSLGQDTYEQYF.

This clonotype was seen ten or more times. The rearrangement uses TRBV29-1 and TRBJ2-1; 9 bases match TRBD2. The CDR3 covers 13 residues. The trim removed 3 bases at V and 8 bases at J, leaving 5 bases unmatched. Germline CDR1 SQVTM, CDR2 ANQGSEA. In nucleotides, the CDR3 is TGCAGCGTTGATAGCGGGAGATCCCATGAGCAGTTCTTC. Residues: CSVDSGRSHEQFF.

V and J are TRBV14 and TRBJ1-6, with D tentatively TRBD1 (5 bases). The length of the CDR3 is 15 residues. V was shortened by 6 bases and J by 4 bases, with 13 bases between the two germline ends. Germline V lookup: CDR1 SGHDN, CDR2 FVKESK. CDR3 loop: CASRLSREYNSPLHF. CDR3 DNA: TGTGCCAGCAGACTGAGCAGGGAGTATAATTCACCCCTCCACTTT.

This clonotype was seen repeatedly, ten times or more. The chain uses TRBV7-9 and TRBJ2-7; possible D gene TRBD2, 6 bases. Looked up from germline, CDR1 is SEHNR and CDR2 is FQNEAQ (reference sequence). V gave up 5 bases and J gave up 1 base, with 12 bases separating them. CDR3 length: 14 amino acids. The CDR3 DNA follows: TGTGCCAGCAGCCGGGGCGGGGCGTCCTACGAGCAGTACTTC. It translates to CASSRGGASYEQYF.

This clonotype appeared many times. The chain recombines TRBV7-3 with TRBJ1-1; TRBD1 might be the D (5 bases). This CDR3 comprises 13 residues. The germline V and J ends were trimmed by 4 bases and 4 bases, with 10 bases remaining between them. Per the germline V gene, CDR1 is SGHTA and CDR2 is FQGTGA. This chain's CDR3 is CASSSLGLTEAFF. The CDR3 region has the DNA TGTGCCAGCAGCTCATTGGGGCTCACTGAAGCTTTCTTT.

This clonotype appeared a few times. The CDR3 is CASSWLAGGPNTGELFF. Written as DNA, the CDR3 is TGTGCCAGTAGTTGGCTAGCGGGAGGGCCGAACACCGGGGAGCTGTTTTTT. The V and J genes are TRBV19 and TRBJ2-2; TRBD2 matches 12 bases. Germline V gene lookup returns CDR1 LNHDA and CDR2 SQIVND (reference sequence). The V segment lost 5 bases and the J segment 0 bases; nucleotides outside the gene matches: 4. This CDR3 has 17 amino acids.

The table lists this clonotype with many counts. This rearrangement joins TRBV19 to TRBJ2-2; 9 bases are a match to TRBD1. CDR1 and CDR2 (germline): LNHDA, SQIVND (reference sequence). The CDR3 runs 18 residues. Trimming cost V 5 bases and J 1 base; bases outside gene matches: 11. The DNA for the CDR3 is TGTGCCAGTAGTGCCTTCCGGGACAGGGTCAAGAACACCGGGGAGCTGTTTTTT. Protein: CASSAFRDRVKNTGELFF.

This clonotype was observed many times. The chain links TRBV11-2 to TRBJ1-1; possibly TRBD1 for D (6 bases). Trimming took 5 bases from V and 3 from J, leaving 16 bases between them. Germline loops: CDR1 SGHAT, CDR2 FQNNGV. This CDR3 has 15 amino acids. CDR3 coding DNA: TGTGCCAGCAGCCCAAATCCAGGGGAGGACACTGAAGCTTTCTTT. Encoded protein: CASSPNPGEDTEAFF.

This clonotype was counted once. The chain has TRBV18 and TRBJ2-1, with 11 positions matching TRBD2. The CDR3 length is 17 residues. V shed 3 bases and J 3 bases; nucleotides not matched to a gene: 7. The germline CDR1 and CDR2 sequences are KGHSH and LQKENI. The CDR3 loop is CASSPTGLAENYNEQFF. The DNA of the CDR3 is TGTGCCAGCTCACCTACGGGACTAGCGGAAAACTACAATGAGCAGTTCTTC.

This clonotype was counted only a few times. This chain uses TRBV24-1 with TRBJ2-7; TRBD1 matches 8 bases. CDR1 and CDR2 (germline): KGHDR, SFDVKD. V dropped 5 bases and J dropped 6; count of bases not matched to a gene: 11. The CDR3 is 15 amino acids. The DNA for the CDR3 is TGTGCCACCAGTGGGGCTCCGGGACAGGACTTCGAGCAGTACTTC. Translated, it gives CATSGAPGQDFEQYF.

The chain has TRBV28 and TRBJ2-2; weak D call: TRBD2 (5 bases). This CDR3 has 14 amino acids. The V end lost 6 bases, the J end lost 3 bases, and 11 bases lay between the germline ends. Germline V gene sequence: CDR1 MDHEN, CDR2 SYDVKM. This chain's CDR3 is CASSRRDYTGELFF. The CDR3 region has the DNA TGTGCCAGCAGCCGCCGGGATTACACCGGGGAGCTGTTTTTT.

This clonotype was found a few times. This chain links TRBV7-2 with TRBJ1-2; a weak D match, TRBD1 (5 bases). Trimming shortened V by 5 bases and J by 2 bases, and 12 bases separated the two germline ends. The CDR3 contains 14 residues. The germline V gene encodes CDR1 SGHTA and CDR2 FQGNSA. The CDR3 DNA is TGTGCCAGCAGCACCCGGGGCACCAACTATGGCTACACCTTC. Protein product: CASSTRGTNYGYTF. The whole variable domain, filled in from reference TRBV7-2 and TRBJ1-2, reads GAGVSQSPSNKVTEKGKDVELRCDPISGHTALYWYRQSLGQGLEFLIYFQGNSAPDKSGLPSDRFSAERTGGSVSTLTIQRTQQEDSAVYLCASSTRGTNYGYTFGSGTRLTVV.

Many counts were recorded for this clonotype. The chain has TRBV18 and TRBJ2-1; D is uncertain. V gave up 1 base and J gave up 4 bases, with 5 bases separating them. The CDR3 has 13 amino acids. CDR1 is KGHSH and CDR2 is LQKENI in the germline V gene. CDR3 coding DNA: TGTGCCAGCTCACCACTCCCGTACAATGAGCAGTTCTTC. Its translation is CASSPLPYNEQFF.

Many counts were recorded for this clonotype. The CDR3 loop reads CASSLPGRAHEQYF. CDR3 sequence (DNA): TGTGCCAGCAGCTTACCCGGGAGAGCTCACGAGCAGTACTTC. V and J are TRBV11-1 and TRBJ2-7; a possible D gene is TRBD2 (6 bases). Trimming removed 2 bases from V and 5 bases from J, with 13 bases in between. Germline CDR1 is SGHAT and CDR2 is FQDESV (reference sequence). This CDR3 spans 14 amino acids.

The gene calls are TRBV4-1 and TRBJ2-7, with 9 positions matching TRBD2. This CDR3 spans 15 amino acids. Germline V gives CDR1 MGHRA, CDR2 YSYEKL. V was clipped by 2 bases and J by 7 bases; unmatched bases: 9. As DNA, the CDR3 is TGCGCCAGCAGCCAAAGAGTAGCGGGAGCTGCAGAGCAGTACTTC. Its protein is CASSQRVAGAAEQYF.

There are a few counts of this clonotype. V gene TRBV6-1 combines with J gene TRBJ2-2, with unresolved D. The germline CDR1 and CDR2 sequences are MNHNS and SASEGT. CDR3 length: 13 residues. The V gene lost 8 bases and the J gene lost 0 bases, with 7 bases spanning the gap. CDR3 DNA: TGTGCCAGCCGGGCACCGAACACCGGGGAGCTGTTTTTT. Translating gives CASRAPNTGELFF.

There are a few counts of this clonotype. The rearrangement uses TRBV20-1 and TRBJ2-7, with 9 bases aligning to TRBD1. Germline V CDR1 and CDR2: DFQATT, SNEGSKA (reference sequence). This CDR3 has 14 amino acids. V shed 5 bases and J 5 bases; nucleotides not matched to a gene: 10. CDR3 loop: CSAGQQGAQDEQYF. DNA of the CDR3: TGCAGTGCTGGTCAACAGGGGGCTCAGGACGAGCAGTACTTC.

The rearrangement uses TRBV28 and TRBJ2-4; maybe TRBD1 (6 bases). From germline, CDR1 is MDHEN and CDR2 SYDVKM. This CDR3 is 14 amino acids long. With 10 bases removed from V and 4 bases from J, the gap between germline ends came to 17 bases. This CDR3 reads CAIGQRRGKNIQYF. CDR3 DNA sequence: TGTGCCATCGGACAGAGAAGAGGGAAAAACATTCAGTACTTC.

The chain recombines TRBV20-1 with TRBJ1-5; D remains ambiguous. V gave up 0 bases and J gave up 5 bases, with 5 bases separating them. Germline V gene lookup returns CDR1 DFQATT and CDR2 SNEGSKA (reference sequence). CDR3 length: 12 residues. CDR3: CSARDLDQPQHF. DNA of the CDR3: TGCAGTGCTAGAGATCTTGATCAGCCCCAGCATTTT.

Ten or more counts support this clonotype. The CDR3 coding sequence is TGTGCCAGCAGTTTATCCCTGACAGGGCCCGGAAAACTGTTTTTT. Translation: CASSLSLTGPGKLFF. The chain is built from TRBV28 and TRBJ1-4, with 7 bases aligning to TRBD1. The CDR3 spans 15 residues. Germline CDR1 reads MDHEN; CDR2 reads SYDVKM. V lost 1 base and J lost 10; bases outside the gene matches: 9. The full variable domain, in which reference TRBV28 and TRBJ1-4 provide the parts outside the CDR3, is DVKVTQSSRYLVKRTGEKVFLECVQDMDHENMFWYRQDPGLGLRLIYFSYDVKMKEKGDIPEGYSVSREKKERFSLILESASTNQTSMYLCASSLSLTGPGKLFFGSGTQLSVL.